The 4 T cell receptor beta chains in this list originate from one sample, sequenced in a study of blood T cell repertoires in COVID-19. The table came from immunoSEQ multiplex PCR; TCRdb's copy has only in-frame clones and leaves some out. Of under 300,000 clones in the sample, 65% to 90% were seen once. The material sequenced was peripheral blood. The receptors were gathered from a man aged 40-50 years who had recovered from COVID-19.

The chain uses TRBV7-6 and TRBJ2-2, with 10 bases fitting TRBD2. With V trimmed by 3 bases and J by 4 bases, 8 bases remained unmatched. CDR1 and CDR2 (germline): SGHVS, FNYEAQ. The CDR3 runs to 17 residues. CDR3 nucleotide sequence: TGTGCCAGCAGCTTTCTAGCGGGAGCCCGTGGCACCGGGGAGCTGTTTTTT. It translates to CASSFLAGARGTGELFF.

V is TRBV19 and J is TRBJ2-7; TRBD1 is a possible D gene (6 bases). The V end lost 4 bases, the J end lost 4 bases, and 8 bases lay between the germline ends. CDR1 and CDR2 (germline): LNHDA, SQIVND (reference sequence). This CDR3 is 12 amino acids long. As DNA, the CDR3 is TGTGCCAGTAGTAAAGGACAGTACGAGCAGTACTTC. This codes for CASSKGQYEQYF. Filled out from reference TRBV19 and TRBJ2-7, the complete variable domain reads DGGITQSPKYLFRKEGQNVTLSCEQNLNHDAMYWYRQDPGQGLRLIYYSQIVNDFQKGDIAEGYSVSREKKESFPLTVTSAQKNPTAFYLCASSKGQYEQYFGPGTRLTVT.

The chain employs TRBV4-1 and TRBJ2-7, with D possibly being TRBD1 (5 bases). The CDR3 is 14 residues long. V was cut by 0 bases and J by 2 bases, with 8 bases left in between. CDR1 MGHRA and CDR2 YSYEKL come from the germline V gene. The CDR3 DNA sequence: TGCGCCAGCAGCCAAGATGCAGGGACCTACGAGCAGTACTTC. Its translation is CASSQDAGTYEQYF.

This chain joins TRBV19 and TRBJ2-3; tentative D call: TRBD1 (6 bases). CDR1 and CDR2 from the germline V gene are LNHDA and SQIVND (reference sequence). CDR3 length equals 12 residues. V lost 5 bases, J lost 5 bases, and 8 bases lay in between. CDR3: CASSLQGDTQYF. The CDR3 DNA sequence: TGTGCCAGTAGTTTACAGGGAGATACGCAGTATTTT. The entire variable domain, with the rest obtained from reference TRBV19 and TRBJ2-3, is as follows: DGGITQSPKYLFRKEGQNVTLSCEQNLNHDAMYWYRQDPGQGLRLIYYSQIVNDFQKGDIAEGYSVSREKKESFPLTVTSAQKNPTAFYLCASSLQGDTQYFGPGTRLTVL.